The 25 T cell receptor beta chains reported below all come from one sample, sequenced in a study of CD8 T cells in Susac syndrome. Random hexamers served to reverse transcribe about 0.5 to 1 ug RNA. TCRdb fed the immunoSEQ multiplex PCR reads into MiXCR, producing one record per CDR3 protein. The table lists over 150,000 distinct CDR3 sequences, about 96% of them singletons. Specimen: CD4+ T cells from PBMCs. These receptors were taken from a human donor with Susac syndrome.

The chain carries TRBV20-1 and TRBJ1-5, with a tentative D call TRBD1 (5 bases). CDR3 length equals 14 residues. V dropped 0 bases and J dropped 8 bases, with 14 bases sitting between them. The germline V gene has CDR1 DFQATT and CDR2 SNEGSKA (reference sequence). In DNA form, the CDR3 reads TGCAGTGCTAGAGATCTCGGGGGGGACGAGCCCCAGCATTTT. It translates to CSARDLGGDEPQHF.

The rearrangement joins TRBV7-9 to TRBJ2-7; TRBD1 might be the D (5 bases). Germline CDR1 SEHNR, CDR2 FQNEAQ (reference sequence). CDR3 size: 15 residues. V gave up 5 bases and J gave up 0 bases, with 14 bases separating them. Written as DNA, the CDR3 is TGTGCCAGCAGCCTCCCCCAGGGTAGCTCCTACGAGCAGTACTTC. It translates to CASSLPQGSSYEQYF.

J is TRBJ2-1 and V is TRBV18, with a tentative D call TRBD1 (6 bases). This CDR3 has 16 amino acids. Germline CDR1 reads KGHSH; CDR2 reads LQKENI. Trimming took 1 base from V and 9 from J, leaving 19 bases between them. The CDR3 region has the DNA TGTGCCAGCTCACCACGTCCAGGACCACGCAGGGGTGAGCAGTTCTTC. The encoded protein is CASSPRPGPRRGEQFF.

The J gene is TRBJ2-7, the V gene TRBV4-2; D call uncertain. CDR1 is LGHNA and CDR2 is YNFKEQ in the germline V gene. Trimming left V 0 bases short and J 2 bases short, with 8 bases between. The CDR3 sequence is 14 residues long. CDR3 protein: CASSQERKAYEQYF. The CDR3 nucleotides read TGTGCCAGCAGCCAAGAAAGGAAGGCCTACGAGCAGTACTTC.

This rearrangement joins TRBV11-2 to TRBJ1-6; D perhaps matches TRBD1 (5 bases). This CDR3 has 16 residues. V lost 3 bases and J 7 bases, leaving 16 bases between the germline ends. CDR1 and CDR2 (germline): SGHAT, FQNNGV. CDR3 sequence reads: CASSLGWTQGNSPLHF. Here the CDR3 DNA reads TGTGCCAGCAGCTTGGGGTGGACGCAGGGAAATTCACCCCTCCACTTT. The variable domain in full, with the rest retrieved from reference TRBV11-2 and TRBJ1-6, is EAGVAQSPRYKIIEKRQSVAFWCNPISGHATLYWYQQILGQGPKLLIQFQNNGVVDDSQLPKDRFSAERLKGVDSTLKIQPAKLEDSAVYLCASSLGWTQGNSPLHFGNGTRLTVT.

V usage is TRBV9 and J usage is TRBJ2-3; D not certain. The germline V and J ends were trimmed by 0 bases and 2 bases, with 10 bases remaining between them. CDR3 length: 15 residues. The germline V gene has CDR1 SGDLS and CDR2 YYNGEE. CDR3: CASSVGLPATDTQYF. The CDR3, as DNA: TGTGCCAGCAGCGTAGGACTGCCGGCCACAGATACGCAGTATTTT.

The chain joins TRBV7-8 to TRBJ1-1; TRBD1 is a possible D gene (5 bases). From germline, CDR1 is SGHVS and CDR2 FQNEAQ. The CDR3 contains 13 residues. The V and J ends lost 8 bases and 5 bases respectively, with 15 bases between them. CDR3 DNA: TGTGCCAGCCGCCAGAGGGGAGGAACTGAAGCTTTCTTT. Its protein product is CASRQRGGTEAFF.

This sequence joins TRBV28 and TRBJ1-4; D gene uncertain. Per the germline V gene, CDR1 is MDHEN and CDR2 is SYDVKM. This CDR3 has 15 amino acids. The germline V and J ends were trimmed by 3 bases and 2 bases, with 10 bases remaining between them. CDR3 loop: CASSLRQRTNEKLFF. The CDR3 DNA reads TGTGCCAGCAGTTTGCGGCAGAGGACTAATGAAAAACTGTTTTTT.

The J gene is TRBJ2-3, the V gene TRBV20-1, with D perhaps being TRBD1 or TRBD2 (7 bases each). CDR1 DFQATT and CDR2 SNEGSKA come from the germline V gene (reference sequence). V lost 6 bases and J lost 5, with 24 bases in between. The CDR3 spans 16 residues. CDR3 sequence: CSAQRGRDYRLDTQYF. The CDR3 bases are TGCAGTGCACAGAGGGGGCGGGACTACCGTCTAGATACGCAGTATTTT.

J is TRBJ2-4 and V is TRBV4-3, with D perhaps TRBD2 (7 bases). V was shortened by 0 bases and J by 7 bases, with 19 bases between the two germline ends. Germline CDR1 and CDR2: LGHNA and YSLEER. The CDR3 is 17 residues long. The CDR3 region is CASSQDPLGGPPNIQYF. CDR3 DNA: TGCGCCAGCAGCCAAGATCCCTTGGGGGGGCCCCCGAACATTCAGTACTTC.

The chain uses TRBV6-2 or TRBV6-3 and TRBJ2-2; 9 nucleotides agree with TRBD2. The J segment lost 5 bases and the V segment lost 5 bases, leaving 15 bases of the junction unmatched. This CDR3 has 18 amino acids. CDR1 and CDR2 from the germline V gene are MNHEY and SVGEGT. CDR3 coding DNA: TGTGCCAGCAGTACCTTTGTGCGGGAGGGCCGTGGGACCGGGGAGCTGTTTTTT. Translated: CASSTFVREGRGTGELFF.

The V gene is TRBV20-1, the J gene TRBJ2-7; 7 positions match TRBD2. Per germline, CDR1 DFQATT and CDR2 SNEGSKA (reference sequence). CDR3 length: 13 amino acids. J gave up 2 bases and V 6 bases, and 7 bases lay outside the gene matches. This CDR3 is CSAQASGTYEQYF. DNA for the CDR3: TGCAGTGCACAGGCCAGCGGGACCTACGAGCAGTACTTC.

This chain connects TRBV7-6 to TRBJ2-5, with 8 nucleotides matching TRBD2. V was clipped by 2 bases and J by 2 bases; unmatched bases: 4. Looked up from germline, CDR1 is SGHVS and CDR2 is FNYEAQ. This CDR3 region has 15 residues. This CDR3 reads CASSLSGGPQETQYF. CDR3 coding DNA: TGTGCCAGCAGCTTATCGGGGGGGCCTCAAGAGACCCAGTACTTC. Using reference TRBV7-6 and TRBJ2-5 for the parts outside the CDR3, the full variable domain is GAGVSQSPRYKVTKRGQDVALRCDPISGHVSLYWYRQALGQGPEFLTYFNYEAQQDKSGLPNDRFSAERPEGSISTLTIQRTEQRDSAMYRCASSLSGGPQETQYFGPGTRLLVL.

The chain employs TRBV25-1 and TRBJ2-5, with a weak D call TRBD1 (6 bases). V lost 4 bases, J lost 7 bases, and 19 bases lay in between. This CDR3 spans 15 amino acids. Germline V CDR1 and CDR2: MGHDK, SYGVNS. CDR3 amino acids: CASSVSTGLSVTQYF. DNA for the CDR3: TGTGCCAGCAGTGTATCGACAGGTTTATCGGTGACCCAGTACTTC.

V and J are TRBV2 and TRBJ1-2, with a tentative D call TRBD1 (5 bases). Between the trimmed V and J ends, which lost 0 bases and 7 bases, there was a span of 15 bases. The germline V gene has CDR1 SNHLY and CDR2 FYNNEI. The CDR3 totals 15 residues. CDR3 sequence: CASSEALAGIRGYTF. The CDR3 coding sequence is TGTGCCAGCAGTGAAGCGTTGGCAGGGATTCGTGGCTACACCTTC. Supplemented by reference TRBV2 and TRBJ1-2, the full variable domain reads EPEVTQTPSHQVTQMGQEVILRCVPISNHLYFYWYRQILGQKVEFLVSFYNNEISEKSEIFDDQFSVERPDGSNFTLKIRSTKLEDSAMYFCASSEALAGIRGYTFGSGTRLTVV.

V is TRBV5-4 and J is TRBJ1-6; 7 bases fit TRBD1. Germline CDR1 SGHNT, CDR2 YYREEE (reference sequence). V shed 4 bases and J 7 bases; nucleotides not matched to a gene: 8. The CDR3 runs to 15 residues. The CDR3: CASSANRGFNSPLHF. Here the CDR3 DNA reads TGTGCCAGCAGCGCCAACAGGGGCTTCAATTCACCCCTCCACTTT.

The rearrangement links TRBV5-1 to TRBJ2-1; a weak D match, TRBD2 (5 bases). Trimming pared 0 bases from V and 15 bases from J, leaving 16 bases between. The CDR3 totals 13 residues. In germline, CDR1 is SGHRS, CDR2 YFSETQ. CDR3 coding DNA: TGCGCCAGCAGCTTGGTGGTAGAGGGCCGAATGTTCTTC. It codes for CASSLVVEGRMFF.

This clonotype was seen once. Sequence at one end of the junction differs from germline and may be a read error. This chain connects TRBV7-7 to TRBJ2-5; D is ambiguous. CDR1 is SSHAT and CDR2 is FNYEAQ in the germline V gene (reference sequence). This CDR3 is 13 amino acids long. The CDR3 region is CASSVLGLETQYF. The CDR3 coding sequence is TGTGCTAGCAGCGTGCTTGGCTTAGAGACCCAGTACTTC.

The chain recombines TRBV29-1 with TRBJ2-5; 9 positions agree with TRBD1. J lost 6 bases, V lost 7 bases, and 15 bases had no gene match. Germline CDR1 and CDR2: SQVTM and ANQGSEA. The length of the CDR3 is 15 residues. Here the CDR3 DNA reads TGCAGCGGGATACTGGGACAGGGATTCAGAAAGACCCAGTACTTC. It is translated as CSGILGQGFRKTQYF.

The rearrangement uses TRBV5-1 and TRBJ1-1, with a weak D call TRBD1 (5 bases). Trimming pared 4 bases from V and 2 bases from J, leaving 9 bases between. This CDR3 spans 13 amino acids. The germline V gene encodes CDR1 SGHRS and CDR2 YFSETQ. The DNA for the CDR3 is TGCGCCAGCAGCGCGGACATAAACACTGAAGCTTTCTTT. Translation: CASSADINTEAFF.

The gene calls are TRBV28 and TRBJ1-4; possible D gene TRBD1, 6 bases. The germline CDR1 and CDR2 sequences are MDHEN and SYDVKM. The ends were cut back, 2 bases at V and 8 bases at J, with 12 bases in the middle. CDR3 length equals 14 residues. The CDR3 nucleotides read TGTGCCAGCAGTTTACCAGGGGAGGGGGAAAAACTGTTTTTT. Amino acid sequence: CASSLPGEGEKLFF.

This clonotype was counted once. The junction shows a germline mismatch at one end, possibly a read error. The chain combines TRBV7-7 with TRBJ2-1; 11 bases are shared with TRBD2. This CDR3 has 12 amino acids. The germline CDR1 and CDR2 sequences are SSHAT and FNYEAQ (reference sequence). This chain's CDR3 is CASSLSGGDQFF. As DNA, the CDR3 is TGTGCTAGCAGCCTTAGCGGGGGGGACCAGTTCTTC. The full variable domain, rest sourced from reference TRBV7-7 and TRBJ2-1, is GAGVSQSPRYKVTKRGQDVTLRCDPISSHATLYWYQQALGQGPEFLTYFNYEAQPDKSGLPSDRFSAERPEGSISTLTIQRTEQRDSAMYRCASSLSGGDQFFGPGTRLTVL.

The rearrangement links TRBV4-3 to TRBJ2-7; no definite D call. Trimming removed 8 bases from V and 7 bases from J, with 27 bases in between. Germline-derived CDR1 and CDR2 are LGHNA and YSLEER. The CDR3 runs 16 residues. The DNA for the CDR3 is TGCGCCAGCGCCCGCGTTGATAGGATTGAAGCATGGGAGCAGTACGTC. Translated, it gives CASARVDRIEAWEQYV.

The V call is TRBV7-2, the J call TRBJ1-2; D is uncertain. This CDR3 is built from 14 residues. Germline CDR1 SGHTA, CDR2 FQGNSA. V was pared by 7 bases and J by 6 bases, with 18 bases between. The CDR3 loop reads CASTNGNTAHGYTF. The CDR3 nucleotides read TGTGCCAGCACCAACGGTAACACGGCCCATGGCTACACCTTC.

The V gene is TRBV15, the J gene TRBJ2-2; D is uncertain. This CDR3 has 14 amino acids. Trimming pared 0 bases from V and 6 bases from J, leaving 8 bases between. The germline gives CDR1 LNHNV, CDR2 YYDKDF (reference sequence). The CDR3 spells CATSRDLAPGELFF. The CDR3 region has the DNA TGTGCCACCAGCAGAGATTTAGCCCCCGGGGAGCTGTTTTTT.